The 21 T cell receptor beta chains listed next were all sequenced from one sample in a study of tumor-infiltrating lymphocytes in localized non-small cell lung cancer. Measured with immunoSEQ multiplex PCR; TCRdb has only the in-frame clones, and not every one. The repertoire holds approximately 13,000 clones, with 75% to 85% as singletons. Sample: lung tumor tissue. Source of these receptors: a human donor with non-small cell lung cancer.

The chain has TRBV2 and TRBJ1-1; 7 bases map to TRBD1. This CDR3 contains 14 residues. The germline V gene encodes CDR1 SNHLY and CDR2 FYNNEI. The junction had 6 bases not matched to a gene; V was cut back by 6 bases and J by 2 bases. DNA for the CDR3: TGTGCCAGCAGGGGACAGCGGCCTAACACTGAAGCTTTCTTT. The encoded protein is CASRGQRPNTEAFF.

In its sample, this clone was seen a few times. This sequence joins TRBV4-2 and TRBJ1-4; a weak D match, TRBD1 (5 bases). Between the trimmed V and J ends, which lost 1 base and 8 bases, there was a span of 11 bases. CDR3 length: 14 amino acids. Germline V gives CDR1 LGHNA, CDR2 YNFKEQ. In nucleotides, the CDR3 is TGTGCCAGCAGCCAAGGGGGGGGGAAGGAAAAACTGTTTTTT. Translation: CASSQGGGKEKLFF.

This clone has only a few counts. V usage is TRBV5-6 and J usage is TRBJ1-6; weak D call: TRBD1 (5 bases). V lost 1 base, J lost 9 bases, and 11 bases lay in between. Germline values: CDR1 SGHDT, CDR2 YYEEEE. This CDR3 contains 14 residues. CDR3 region: CASSLTAGSSPLHF. The CDR3 DNA reads as TGTGCCAGCAGCTTGACCGCAGGGTCTTCACCCCTCCACTTT.

The J gene is TRBJ1-2, the V gene TRBV30; D gene uncertain. The length of the CDR3 is 13 residues. V was pared by 2 bases and J by 5 bases, with 12 bases between. Germline V gives CDR1 GTSNPN, CDR2 SVGIG (reference sequence). In DNA form, the CDR3 reads TGTGCCTGGAGTAACAGAAGAATTTATGGCTACACCTTC. This translates into CAWSNRRIYGYTF.

This sequence joins TRBV10-3 and TRBJ2-7; the D gene is possibly TRBD2 (5 bases). The V end lost 10 bases, the J end lost 3 bases, and 7 bases lay between the germline ends. Germline assignment: CDR1 ENHRY and CDR2 SYGVKD. The CDR3 runs to 10 residues. The CDR3 DNA is TGTGCCACCCGGGACTACGAGCAGTACTTC. Protein sequence: CATRDYEQYF.

The chain carries TRBV7-2 and TRBJ2-3, with D tentatively TRBD2 (5 bases). Between the trimmed V and J ends, which lost 2 bases and 2 bases, there was a span of 11 bases. The CDR3 is 15 amino acids. Germline V gene sequence: CDR1 SGHTA, CDR2 FQGNSA. Here the CDR3 DNA reads TGTGCCAGCAGCTTAATAACGGGAAACACAGATACGCAGTATTTT. Protein sequence: CASSLITGNTDTQYF.

This chain joins TRBV5-1 and TRBJ1-1, with TRBD1 as a possible D gene (5 bases). Germline lookup yields CDR1 SGHRS and CDR2 YFSETQ. Trimming cost V 0 bases and J 5 bases, with 14 bases left between them. This CDR3 comprises 15 residues. The chain's CDR3 is CASSLEGPGYTEAFF. The CDR3 nucleotides read TGCGCCAGCAGCTTGGAGGGACCAGGGTATACTGAAGCTTTCTTT.

This chain connects TRBV14 to TRBJ1-2; TRBD1 is a possible D gene (6 bases). Trimming took 2 bases from V and 10 from J, leaving 17 bases between them. This CDR3 region has 14 residues. From germline, CDR1 is SGHDN and CDR2 FVKESK. The CDR3 DNA is TGTGCCAGCAGCCAAAGGTTACAGGGAGACGACTACACCTTC. It yields the protein CASSQRLQGDDYTF.

V usage is TRBV5-1 and J usage is TRBJ1-4; unclear D gene. Between the trimmed V and J ends, which lost 0 bases and 7 bases, there was a span of 10 bases. The CDR3 sequence is 14 residues long. Per germline, CDR1 SGHRS and CDR2 YFSETQ. CDR3 in DNA: TGCGCCAGCAGCTTGGGCACCTCGGGTGAAAAACTGTTTTTT. It encodes CASSLGTSGEKLFF.

In this sample, this clone turned up once. This rearrangement joins TRBV7-2 to TRBJ2-7; no clear D gene. In germline, CDR1 is SGHTA, CDR2 FQGNSA. The CDR3 spans 13 residues. Trimming pared 3 bases from V and 5 bases from J, leaving 11 bases between. In DNA form, the CDR3 reads TGTGCCAGCAGCTTCAGCTTGCGCGACGAGCAGTACTTC. Amino acids: CASSFSLRDEQYF.

The rearrangement joins TRBV29-1 to TRBJ1-2; 7 nucleotides match TRBD1. V was clipped by 6 bases and J by 12 bases; unmatched bases: 4. The CDR3 runs 9 residues. Germline CDR1 and CDR2: SQVTM and ANQGSEA. The CDR3: CSVDRDHTF. DNA of the CDR3: TGCAGCGTAGACAGGGATCACACCTTC.

The chain combines TRBV7-8 with TRBJ1-2; D unclear. V lost 0 bases and J lost 4, with 12 bases in between. The CDR3 covers 15 residues. CDR1 is SGHVS, CDR2 FQNEAQ, per germline. The CDR3 is CASSLAPAGVYGYTF. The DNA for the CDR3 is TGTGCCAGCAGCTTAGCGCCCGCAGGAGTCTATGGCTACACCTTC.

The chain recombines TRBV7-2 with TRBJ2-3, with TRBD2 matching 8 bases. Germline trimming cut 1 base from V and 5 bases from J; bases unmatched to any gene: 5. The CDR3 loop spans 15 amino acids. CDR1 is SGHTA and CDR2 is FQGNSA in the germline V gene. The CDR3 region is CASSLDSGRVDTQYF. CDR3 coding DNA: TGTGCCAGCAGCTTAGACTCCGGGAGGGTAGATACGCAGTATTTT. The full variable domain, with the rest looked up from reference TRBV7-2 and TRBJ2-3, is GAGVSQSPSNKVTEKGKDVELRCDPISGHTALYWYRQSLGQGLEFLIYFQGNSAPDKSGLPSDRFSAERTGGSVSTLTIQRTQQEDSAVYLCASSLDSGRVDTQYFGPGTRLTVL.

The CDR3 DNA is TGTGCCAGCAGCAGGGACAGAGGTTTTGGGTATGGCTACACCTTC. Translating gives CASSRDRGFGYGYTF. The gene calls are TRBV4-2 and TRBJ1-2; 7 nucleotides align to TRBD1. Trimming took 5 bases from V and 5 from J; bases not matched to a gene: 11. The CDR3 extends over 15 amino acids. Germline lookup yields CDR1 LGHNA and CDR2 YNFKEQ.

This chain uses TRBV6-1 with TRBJ2-7; 7 bases fit TRBD2. Germline-derived CDR1 and CDR2 are MNHNS and SASEGT. The CDR3 extends over 14 amino acids. With 3 bases clipped from V and 3 bases from J, the junction kept 5 bases outside the gene matches. CDR3 DNA: TGTGCCAGCAGTGACTTAGCGGGTAGCTACGAGCAGTACTTC. Its protein product is CASSDLAGSYEQYF.

The chain uses TRBV27 and TRBJ2-7; TRBD1 aligns across 11 bases. Per the germline V gene, CDR1 is MNHEY and CDR2 is SMNVEV (reference sequence). Trimming removed 5 bases from V and 2 bases from J; junction bases left unmatched: 5. The CDR3 extends over 15 amino acids. CDR3 bases: TGTGCCAGCAGTGGGGGGACAGGGGGGGCCTACGAGCAGTACTTC. Translating it yields CASSGGTGGAYEQYF.

V usage is TRBV15 and J usage is TRBJ1-1, with D tentatively TRBD1 (5 bases). CDR1 is LNHNV and CDR2 is YYDKDF in the germline V gene (reference sequence). The V gene lost 0 bases and the J gene lost 1 base, with 9 bases spanning the gap. The CDR3 loop spans 15 amino acids. The chain's CDR3 is CATSRDGGRNTEAFF. The CDR3, as DNA: TGTGCCACCAGCAGAGATGGGGGGAGGAACACTGAAGCTTTCTTT.

The chain links TRBV9 to TRBJ2-1, with 8 bases identical to TRBD2. CDR1 is SGDLS, CDR2 YYNGEE, per germline. The CDR3 extends over 15 amino acids. V lost 0 bases, J lost 4 bases, and 3 bases stayed unmatched. The CDR3 region is CASSVEGLVYNEQFF. The CDR3 DNA reads as TGTGCCAGCAGCGTAGAGGGACTAGTTTACAATGAGCAGTTCTTC.

This chain uses TRBV5-4 with TRBJ2-2; unclear D gene. The germline V gene encodes CDR1 SGHNT and CDR2 YYREEE (reference sequence). Deletions cut 1 base from V and 5 bases from J, with 3 bases between. The CDR3 consists of 12 residues. CDR3 sequence: CASSLFTGELFF. The CDR3 region has the DNA TGTGCCAGCAGCTTGTTTACCGGGGAGCTGTTTTTT.

By sample share, this clone is medium-sized. This chain links TRBV7-3 with TRBJ2-1, with D uncertain. The germline V gene encodes CDR1 SGHTA and CDR2 FQGTGA. This CDR3 is built from 13 residues. V dropped 4 bases and J dropped 10 bases, with 14 bases sitting between them. CDR3: CASSSMRHGEQFF. CDR3 sequence (DNA): TGTGCCAGCAGCTCGATGAGACACGGGGAGCAGTTCTTC.

V gene TRBV5-4 combines with J gene TRBJ2-2; perhaps TRBD1 as D (6 bases). Trimming took off 4 bases at V and 6 bases at J, with 10 bases between the two ends. The germline V gene has CDR1 SGHNT and CDR2 YYREEE (reference sequence). CDR3 length equals 13 residues. The CDR3 DNA sequence: TGTGCCAGCAGCCCACGGACAGCCGGGGAGCTGTTTTTT. Encoded protein: CASSPRTAGELFF.